This passage covers 27 T cell receptor beta chains from one sample sequenced in a study of PD-1 blockade in classical Hodgkin lymphoma. Relapse was seen in all patients after autologous stem cell transplantation, and brentuximab vedotin exposure was variable. Data came from immunoSEQ multiplex PCR; TCRdb stores just in-frame clones and leaves some out. This repertoire shows around 42,000 clones, around 71% found once; its top ten account for 3%. Here the sequenced sample was peripheral blood mononuclear cells (PBMCs), taken at baseline. All receptors derive from a human donor with classical Hodgkin lymphoma.

The genes are TRBV5-1 and TRBJ2-7, with D perhaps given as TRBD1 or TRBD2 (5 bases each). The length of the CDR3 is 14 residues. CDR1 and CDR2 from the germline V gene are SGHRS and YFSETQ. The ends were cut back, 2 bases at V and 2 bases at J, with 11 bases in the middle. CDR3 residues: CASSLGTDPYEQYF. In nucleotides, the CDR3 is TGCGCCAGCAGCTTAGGGACGGATCCCTACGAGCAGTACTTC.

This chain connects TRBV4-3 to TRBJ2-7, with a weak D call TRBD1 (6 bases). Trimming left V 3 bases short and J 4 bases short, with 10 bases between. The CDR3 is 13 amino acids. Germline V gene data show CDR1 as LGHNA and CDR2 as YSLEER. This CDR3 reads CASSQGARYEQYF. For the CDR3, the DNA is TGCGCCAGCAGCCAGGGGGCACGATACGAGCAGTACTTC.

This chain joins TRBV2 and TRBJ2-2; no clear D. The V and J ends lost 3 bases and 0 bases respectively, with 5 bases between them. The CDR3 spans 14 residues. Germline loops: CDR1 SNHLY, CDR2 FYNNEI. CDR3 in DNA: TGTGCCAGCAGTGAGTCAGCGAACACCGGGGAGCTGTTTTTT. Translation gives CASSESANTGELFF.

The gene calls are TRBV25-1 and TRBJ2-7, with D unclear. This CDR3 region has 13 residues. The germline V and J ends were trimmed by 6 bases and 1 base, with 10 bases remaining between them. The germline V gene encodes CDR1 MGHDK and CDR2 SYGVNS. Here the CDR3 DNA reads TGTGCCAGCAGAGGCGTCGTTTCCTACGAGCAGTACTTC. Translation: CASRGVVSYEQYF.

The rearrangement uses TRBV7-8 and TRBJ2-5; the D gene is possibly TRBD2 (6 bases). The DNA matches TRBJ2-7 better at its end, which makes the J call doubtful. Germline values: CDR1 SGHVS, CDR2 FQNEAQ. The CDR3 contains 14 residues. The CDR3 spells CASSLAEEGYEQYF. CDR3 sequence (DNA): TGTGCCAGCAGCTTAGCAGAGGAGGGCTACGAGCAGTACTTC.

The chain combines TRBV28 with TRBJ2-2, with D perhaps matching TRBD2 (5 bases). CDR1 MDHEN and CDR2 SYDVKM come from the germline V gene. The CDR3 is 18 amino acids. V was cut by 1 base and J by 7 bases, with 22 bases left in between. The chain's CDR3 is CASSLYILGSRSIGELFF. The CDR3 DNA reads as TGTGCCAGCAGTTTATATATTTTGGGGAGTCGGTCGATCGGGGAGCTGTTTTTT. The full variable domain, completed using reference TRBV28 and TRBJ2-2, is DVKVTQSSRYLVKRTGEKVFLECVQDMDHENMFWYRQDPGLGLRLIYFSYDVKMKEKGDIPEGYSVSREKKERFSLILESASTNQTSMYLCASSLYILGSRSIGELFFGEGSRLTVL.

The chain couples TRBV7-9 to TRBJ2-1; D gene uncertain. V lost 8 bases and J 0 bases, leaving 8 bases between the germline ends. CDR3 length equals 13 residues. Germline V lookup: CDR1 SEHNR, CDR2 FQNEAQ (reference sequence). The CDR3 is CASSQISYNEQFF. The CDR3 coding sequence is TGTGCCAGCTCGCAGATCTCCTACAATGAGCAGTTCTTC.

This clone was counted once. The V and J genes are TRBV19 and TRBJ1-1; 7 positions agree with TRBD1. The V segment lost 4 bases and the J segment 1 base; nucleotides outside the gene matches: 12. Germline values: CDR1 LNHDA, CDR2 SQIVND (reference sequence). There are 17 residues in the CDR3. CDR3 sequence: CASSTRTGGKWNTEAFF. DNA for the CDR3: TGTGCCAGTAGTACCCGGACAGGTGGCAAATGGAACACTGAAGCTTTCTTT.

This clone was observed a single time. V and J are TRBV27 and TRBJ2-7; 7 nucleotides agree with TRBD1. The CDR3 has 13 amino acids. The germline V gene has CDR1 MNHEY and CDR2 SMNVEV (reference sequence). The V and J ends lost 3 bases and 3 bases, in that order; junction bases with no gene match: 2. The DNA for the CDR3 is TGTGCCAGCAGTTTTTCAGGGGGCTACGAGCAGTACTTC. Protein: CASSFSGGYEQYF.

V usage is TRBV7-9 and J usage is TRBJ2-5; 9 positions match TRBD2. CDR3 length equals 15 residues. V shed 1 base, J shed 2 bases, and the junction held 2 bases outside the gene matches. Germline CDR1 reads SEHNR; CDR2 reads FQNEAQ (reference sequence). Written as DNA, the CDR3 is TGTGCCAGCAGCTTAGTAACTAGCGGGCAAGAGACCCAGTACTTC. This encodes CASSLVTSGQETQYF.

V gene TRBV30 combines with J gene TRBJ1-2, with 8 bases fitting TRBD1. Germline assignment: CDR1 GTSNPN and CDR2 SVGIG (reference sequence). J lost 0 bases, V lost 2 bases, and 5 bases had no gene match. The CDR3 is 15 amino acids. The chain's CDR3 is CAWSMAGGSNYGYTF. The CDR3, as DNA: TGTGCCTGGAGTATGGCAGGGGGCTCTAACTATGGCTACACCTTC.

The chain combines TRBV19 with TRBJ2-1, with 10 bases that match TRBD2. The CDR3 consists of 15 residues. Germline lookup yields CDR1 LNHDA and CDR2 SQIVND (reference sequence). The V gene end was trimmed by 3 bases and the J gene end by 3 bases; junction bases not matched to a gene: 2. The CDR3 nucleotides are TGTGCCAGTAGTATCGGACTAGCGGTCTACAATGAGCAGTTCTTC. This encodes CASSIGLAVYNEQFF. Based on the CDR3 plus reference TRBV19 and TRBJ2-1, the full variable domain is DGGITQSPKYLFRKEGQNVTLSCEQNLNHDAMYWYRQDPGQGLRLIYYSQIVNDFQKGDIAEGYSVSREKKESFPLTVTSAQKNPTAFYLCASSIGLAVYNEQFFGPGTRLTVL.

CDR3 DNA: TGTGCCAGCAGCCCGGGACAGGGGAAAGGCTACACCTTC. Its translation is CASSPGQGKGYTF. The chain carries TRBV7-3 and TRBJ1-2, with 10 bases lining up with TRBD1. The CDR3 has 13 amino acids. V was pared by 5 bases and J by 8 bases, with 5 bases of the junction left unmatched. The V gene's germline CDR1 is SGHTA and CDR2 FQGTGA.

V and J are TRBV30 and TRBJ2-2, with D uncertain. Trimming pared 3 bases from V and 1 base from J, leaving 18 bases between. CDR3 length: 17 residues. Germline-derived CDR1 and CDR2 are GTSNPN and SVGIG (reference sequence). The CDR3 DNA reads as TGTGCCTGGAGCCCCCCATGGGTCCGACTGAACACCGGGGAGCTGTTTTTT. Translated: CAWSPPWVRLNTGELFF.

The chain combines TRBV6-6 with TRBJ1-2; TRBD1 matches 7 bases. This CDR3 is 14 amino acids long. J lost 2 bases, V lost 6 bases, and 6 bases had no gene match. Per the germline V gene, CDR1 is MNHNY and CDR2 is SVGAGI (reference sequence). Here the CDR3 DNA reads TGTGCCAGCAGGCCACCGGGACAGAACTATGGCTACACCTTC. Translated, it gives CASRPPGQNYGYTF.

This clone was recorded only once. The gene calls are TRBV27 and TRBJ2-6; D remains ambiguous. The CDR3 length is 14 residues. CDR1 is MNHEY and CDR2 is SMNVEV in the germline V gene (reference sequence). V was cut by 4 bases and J by 1 base, with 5 bases left in between. CDR3 amino acids: CASSWGSGANVLTF. DNA for the CDR3: TGTGCCAGCAGTTGGGGTTCTGGGGCCAACGTCCTGACTTTC.

This chain links TRBV7-6 with TRBJ2-3, with D perhaps TRBD1 (6 bases). V lost 5 bases to trimming and J lost 2 bases, with 8 bases between them. Germline lookup yields CDR1 SGHVS and CDR2 FNYEAQ. The CDR3 sequence is 13 residues long. CDR3 protein: CASSRQATDTQYF. For the CDR3, the DNA is TGTGCCAGCAGCAGACAGGCCACAGATACGCAGTATTTT.

The chain couples TRBV28 to TRBJ2-3; 7 bases are a match to TRBD2. The CDR3 contains 16 residues. Germline loops: CDR1 MDHEN, CDR2 SYDVKM. Trimming cost V 2 bases and J 8 bases; bases outside gene matches: 13. The CDR3 sequence is CASSLVAGEDPGTQYF. The CDR3 DNA reads TGTGCCAGCAGTTTAGTGGCGGGGGAGGACCCCGGTACGCAGTATTTT.

The J gene is TRBJ1-1, the V gene TRBV6-6, with 8 bases lining up with TRBD1. V trimming: 3 bases; J trimming: 4 bases; junction bases outside the gene matches: 7. Germline CDR1 reads MNHNY; CDR2 reads SVGAGI (reference sequence). CDR3 length equals 15 residues. The CDR3 protein is CASSYLQGVSTEAFF. In nucleotides, the CDR3 is TGTGCCAGCAGTTATCTACAGGGGGTGAGCACTGAAGCTTTCTTT.

About this clone: A much larger clone sits a single nucleotide away, making a read error possible. The chain couples TRBV5-1 to TRBJ2-7; 9 positions match TRBD1. The CDR3 is 14 residues long. Germline assignment: CDR1 SGHRS and CDR2 YFSETQ. The V segment lost 2 bases and the J segment 1 base; nucleotides outside the gene matches: 1. The CDR3 protein is CASSFGTGSYEQYF. CDR3 DNA: TGCGCCAGCAGCTTCGGGACAGGGTCCTACGAGCAGTACTTC.

This sequence joins TRBV28 and TRBJ1-2; D is uncertain. V was shortened by 2 bases and J by 7 bases, with 11 bases between the two germline ends. The germline V gene encodes CDR1 MDHEN and CDR2 SYDVKM. CDR3 size: 13 residues. DNA of the CDR3: TGTGCCAGCAGTTTAAGTCCGGGAGGTGGCTACACCTTC. Translating gives CASSLSPGGGYTF.

The V call is TRBV13, the J call TRBJ1-2; 7 bases are shared with TRBD1. The trim removed 4 bases at V and 2 bases at J, leaving 7 bases unmatched. Germline V gene lookup returns CDR1 PRHDT and CDR2 FYEKMQ (reference sequence). The CDR3 is 15 amino acids. The CDR3 DNA sequence: TGTGCCAGCAGCTCTCGACAGGGAGGGAACTATGGCTACACCTTC. The encoded protein is CASSSRQGGNYGYTF.

V gene TRBV11-2 combines with J gene TRBJ1-2, with 9 nucleotides matching TRBD1. V lost 0 bases to trimming and J lost 5 bases; unmatched junction nucleotides: 4. The CDR3 consists of 15 residues. CDR1 is SGHAT, CDR2 FQNNGV, per germline. CDR3 DNA: TGTGCCAGCAGCTTAGATGCAGGGACAGGGTATGGCTACACCTTC. This sequence encodes CASSLDAGTGYGYTF.

The V call is TRBV14, the J call TRBJ2-2; 7 nucleotides match TRBD1. There are 13 residues in the CDR3. Germline lookup yields CDR1 SGHDN and CDR2 FVKESK. V lost 4 bases and J lost 7; bases outside the gene matches: 3. This CDR3 is CASSPRGFGELFF. The DNA for the CDR3 is TGTGCCAGCAGCCCCAGGGGGTTCGGGGAGCTGTTTTTT.

This clone has more than one count but fewer than ten. The V gene is TRBV27, the J gene TRBJ1-2; tentatively, D is TRBD1 (6 bases). CDR3 length: 12 amino acids. Deletions cut 6 bases from V and 7 bases from J, with 12 bases between. CDR1 is MNHEY and CDR2 is SMNVEV in the germline V gene (reference sequence). The CDR3 bases are TGTGCCAGCAGCCGAGACAGGCTTGGCTACACCTTC. Protein product: CASSRDRLGYTF.

For the CDR3, the DNA is TGTGCCTATAACCCCGTAACAGGGAACTATGGCTACACCTTC. It specifies CAYNPVTGNYGYTF. The chain combines TRBV30 with TRBJ1-2, with a possible D match to TRBD1 (6 bases). Germline assignment: CDR1 GTSNPN and CDR2 SVGIG (reference sequence). The V and J ends lost 7 bases and 2 bases respectively, with 17 bases between them. CDR3 length: 14 residues. Looking up the rest from reference TRBV30 and TRBJ1-2 gives the full variable domain: SQTIHQWPATLVQPVGSPLSLECTVEGTSNPNLYWYRQAAGRGLQLLFYSVGIGQISSEVPQNLSASRPQDRQFILSSKKLLLSDSGFYLCAYNPVTGNYGYTFGSGTRLTVV.

The rearrangement links TRBV7-2 to TRBJ1-2, with D uncertain. The CDR3 loop spans 15 amino acids. Germline V lookup: CDR1 SGHTA, CDR2 FQGNSA. Trimming removed 1 base from V and 0 bases from J, with 9 bases in between. The CDR3 coding sequence is TGTGCCAGCAGCTTAGGAGGGAGAGCTAACTATGGCTACACCTTC. Translating it yields CASSLGGRANYGYTF.